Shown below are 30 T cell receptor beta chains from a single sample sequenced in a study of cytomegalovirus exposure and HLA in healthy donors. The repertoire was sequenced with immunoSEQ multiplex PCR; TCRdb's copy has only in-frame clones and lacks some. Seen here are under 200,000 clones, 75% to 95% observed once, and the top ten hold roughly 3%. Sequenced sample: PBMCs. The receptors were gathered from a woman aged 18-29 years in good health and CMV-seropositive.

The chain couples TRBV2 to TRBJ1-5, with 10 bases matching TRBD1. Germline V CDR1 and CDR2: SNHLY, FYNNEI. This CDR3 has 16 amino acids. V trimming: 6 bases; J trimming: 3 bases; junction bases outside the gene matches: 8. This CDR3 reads CASSVGQGKVNQPQHF. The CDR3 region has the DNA TGTGCCAGCAGCGTGGGACAGGGGAAAGTCAATCAGCCCCAGCATTTT.

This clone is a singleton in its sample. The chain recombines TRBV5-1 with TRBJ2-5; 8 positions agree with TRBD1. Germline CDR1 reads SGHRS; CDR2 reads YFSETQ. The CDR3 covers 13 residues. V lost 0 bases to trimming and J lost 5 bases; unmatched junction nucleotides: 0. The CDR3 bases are TGCGCCAGCAGCTTGGGGACAGGGGAGACCCAGTACTTC. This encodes CASSLGTGETQYF.

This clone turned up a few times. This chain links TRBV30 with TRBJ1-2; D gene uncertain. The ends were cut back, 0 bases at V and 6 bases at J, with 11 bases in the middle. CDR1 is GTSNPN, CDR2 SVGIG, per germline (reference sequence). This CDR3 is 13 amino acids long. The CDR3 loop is CAWSVIQANGYTF. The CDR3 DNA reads TGTGCCTGGAGTGTAATCCAGGCCAATGGCTACACCTTC.

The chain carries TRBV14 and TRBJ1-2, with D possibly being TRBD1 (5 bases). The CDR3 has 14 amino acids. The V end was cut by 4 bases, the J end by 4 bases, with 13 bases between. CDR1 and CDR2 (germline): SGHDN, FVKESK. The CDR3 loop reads CASSLDSTLYGYTF. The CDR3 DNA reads TGTGCCAGCAGCCTCGACAGTACCCTCTATGGCTACACCTTC.

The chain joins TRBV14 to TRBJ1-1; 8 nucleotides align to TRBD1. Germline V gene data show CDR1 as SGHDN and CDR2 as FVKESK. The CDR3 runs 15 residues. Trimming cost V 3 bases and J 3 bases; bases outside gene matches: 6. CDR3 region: CASSQRTGMDTEAFF. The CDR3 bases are TGTGCCAGCAGCCAGAGGACAGGGATGGACACTGAAGCTTTCTTT. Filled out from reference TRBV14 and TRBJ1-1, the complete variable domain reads EAGVTQFPSHSVIEKGQTVTLRCDPISGHDNLYWYRRVMGKEIKFLLHFVKESKQDESGMPNNRFLAERTGGTYSTLKVQPAELEDSGVYFCASSQRTGMDTEAFFGQGTRLTVV.

The CDR3 region is CASMGSEQFF. The CDR3, as DNA: TGTGCCAGCATGGGGAGTGAGCAGTTCTTC. V usage is TRBV6-6 and J usage is TRBJ2-1; TRBD2 is a possible D gene (5 bases). The CDR3 spans 10 residues. Germline values: CDR1 MNHNY, CDR2 SVGAGI (reference sequence). Trimming removed 7 bases at V and 9 bases at J, with 7 bases between.

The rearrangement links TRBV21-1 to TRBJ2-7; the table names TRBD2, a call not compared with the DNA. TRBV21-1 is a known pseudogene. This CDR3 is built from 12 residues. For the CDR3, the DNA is TGTGCCAGCGGTCGGGGTTCCTACGAGCAGTACTTC. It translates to CASGRGSYEQYF.

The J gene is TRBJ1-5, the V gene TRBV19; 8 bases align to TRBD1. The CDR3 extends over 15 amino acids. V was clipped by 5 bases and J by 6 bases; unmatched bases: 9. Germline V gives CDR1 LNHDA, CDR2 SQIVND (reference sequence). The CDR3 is CASSPSDRVTQPQHF. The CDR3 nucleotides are TGTGCCAGTAGTCCTTCGGACAGGGTGACTCAGCCCCAGCATTTT.

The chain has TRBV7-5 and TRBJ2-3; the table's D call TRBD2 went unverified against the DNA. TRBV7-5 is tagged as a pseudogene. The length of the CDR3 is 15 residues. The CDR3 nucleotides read TGTGTCAGAAGCTTAGGGCGGGGGCGCACAGATACGCAGTATTTT. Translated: CVRSLGRGRTDTQYF.

Here the CDR3 DNA reads TGTGCCAGCAGCCCCCCGGGAGCCACTAGCACAGATACGCAGTATTTT. It specifies CASSPPGATSTDTQYF. The V gene is TRBV27, the J gene TRBJ2-3; possible D gene TRBD2, 6 bases. The CDR3 is 16 residues long. Germline V gene data show CDR1 as MNHEY and CDR2 as SMNVEV (reference sequence). Trimming stripped 6 bases from V and 0 bases from J, with 16 bases between.

The chain's CDR3 is CASSQRFLSGTSYNEQFF. Written as DNA, the CDR3 is TGCGCCAGCAGCCAGAGATTCTTAAGCGGGACCTCCTACAATGAGCAGTTCTTC. This chain connects TRBV4-3 to TRBJ2-1; TRBD2 matches 7 bases. J lost 0 bases, V lost 3 bases, and 11 bases had no gene match. In germline, CDR1 is LGHNA, CDR2 YSLEER. This CDR3 region has 18 residues.

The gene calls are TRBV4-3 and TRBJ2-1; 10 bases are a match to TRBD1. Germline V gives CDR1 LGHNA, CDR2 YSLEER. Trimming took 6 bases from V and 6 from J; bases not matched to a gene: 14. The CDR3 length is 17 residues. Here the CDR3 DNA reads TGCGCCAGCAGTGCCATTGCAGACAGGGGGCGAGGCAATGAGCAGTTCTTC. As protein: CASSAIADRGRGNEQFF.

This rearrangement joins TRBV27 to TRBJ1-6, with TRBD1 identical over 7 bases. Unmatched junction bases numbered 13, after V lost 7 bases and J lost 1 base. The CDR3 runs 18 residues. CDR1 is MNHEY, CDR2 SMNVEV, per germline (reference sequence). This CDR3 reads CASTPTGPLMSYNSPLHF. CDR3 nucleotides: TGTGCCAGCACCCCGACAGGGCCTCTGATGTCCTATAATTCACCCCTCCACTTT.

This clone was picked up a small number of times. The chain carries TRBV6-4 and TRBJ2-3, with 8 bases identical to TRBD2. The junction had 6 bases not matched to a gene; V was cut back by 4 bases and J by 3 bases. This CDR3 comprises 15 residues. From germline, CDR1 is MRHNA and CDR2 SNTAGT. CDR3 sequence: CASSATSGSTDTQYF. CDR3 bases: TGTGCCAGCAGTGCAACTAGCGGATCGACAGATACGCAGTATTTT.

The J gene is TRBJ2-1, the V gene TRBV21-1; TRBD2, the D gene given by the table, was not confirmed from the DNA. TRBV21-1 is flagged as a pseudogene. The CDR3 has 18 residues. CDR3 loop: CASSKAVLAPSSYNEQFF. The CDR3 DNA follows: TGTGCCAGCAGCAAAGCGGTACTAGCTCCGAGCTCCTACAATGAGCAGTTCTTC.

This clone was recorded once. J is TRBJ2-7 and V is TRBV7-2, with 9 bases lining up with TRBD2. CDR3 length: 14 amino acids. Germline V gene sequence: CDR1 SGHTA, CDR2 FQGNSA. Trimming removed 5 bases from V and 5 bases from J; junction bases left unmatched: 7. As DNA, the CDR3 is TGTGCCAGCAGCCCCCAAGCGGGAGGCGACGAGCAGTACTTC. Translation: CASSPQAGGDEQYF.

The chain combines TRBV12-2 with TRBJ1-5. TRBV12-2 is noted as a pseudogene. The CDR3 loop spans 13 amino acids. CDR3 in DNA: TGTGCAAGTCGCTGCAGAGGAGATCAGCCCCAGCATTTT. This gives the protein CASRCRGDQPQHF.

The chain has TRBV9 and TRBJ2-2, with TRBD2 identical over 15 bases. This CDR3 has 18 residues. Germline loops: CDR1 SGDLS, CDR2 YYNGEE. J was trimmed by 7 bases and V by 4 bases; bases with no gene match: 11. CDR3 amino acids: CASSPPGTSGGFGGELFF. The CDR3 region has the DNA TGTGCCAGCAGCCCCCCGGGGACTAGCGGGGGGTTCGGCGGGGAGCTGTTTTTT.

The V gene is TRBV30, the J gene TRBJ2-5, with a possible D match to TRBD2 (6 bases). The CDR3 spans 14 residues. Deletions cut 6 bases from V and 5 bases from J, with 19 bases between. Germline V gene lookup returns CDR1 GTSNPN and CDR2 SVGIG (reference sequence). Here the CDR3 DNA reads TGTGCCTGCCACTCCGGACTAAAGGGGGAGACCCAGTACTTC. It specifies CACHSGLKGETQYF. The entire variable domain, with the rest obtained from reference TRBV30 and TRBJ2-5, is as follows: SQTIHQWPATLVQPVGSPLSLECTVEGTSNPNLYWYRQAAGRGLQLLFYSVGIGQISSEVPQNLSASRPQDRQFILSSKKLLLSDSGFYLCACHSGLKGETQYFGPGTRLLVL.

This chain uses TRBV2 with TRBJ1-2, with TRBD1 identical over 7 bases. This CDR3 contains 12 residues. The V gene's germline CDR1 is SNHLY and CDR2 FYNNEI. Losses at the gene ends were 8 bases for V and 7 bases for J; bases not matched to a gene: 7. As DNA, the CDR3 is TGTGCCAGCTCGACAGGGAAGCCTGGCTACACCTTC. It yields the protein CASSTGKPGYTF.

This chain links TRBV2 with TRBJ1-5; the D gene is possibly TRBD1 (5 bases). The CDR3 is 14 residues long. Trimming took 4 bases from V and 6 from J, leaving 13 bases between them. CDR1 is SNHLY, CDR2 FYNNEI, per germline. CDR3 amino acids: CASSVQGKGQPQHF. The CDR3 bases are TGTGCCAGCAGTGTCCAGGGTAAGGGTCAGCCCCAGCATTTT.

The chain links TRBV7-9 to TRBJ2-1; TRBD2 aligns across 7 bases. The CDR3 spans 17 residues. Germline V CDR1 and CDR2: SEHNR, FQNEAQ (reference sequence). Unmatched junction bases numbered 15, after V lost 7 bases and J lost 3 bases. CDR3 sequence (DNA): TGTGCCAGCATTGAGCAACCCCTCGGACTAGTCTACAATGAGCAGTTCTTC. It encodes CASIEQPLGLVYNEQFF.

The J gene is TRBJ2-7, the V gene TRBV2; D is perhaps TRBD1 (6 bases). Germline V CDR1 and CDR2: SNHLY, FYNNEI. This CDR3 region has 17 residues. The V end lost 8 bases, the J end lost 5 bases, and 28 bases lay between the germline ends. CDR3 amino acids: CASEEDKLTGLFDEQYF. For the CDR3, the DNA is TGTGCCAGCGAAGAAGACAAGCTGACAGGCCTCTTCGACGAGCAGTACTTC. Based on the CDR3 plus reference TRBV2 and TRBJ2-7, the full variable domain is EPEVTQTPSHQVTQMGQEVILRCVPISNHLYFYWYRQILGQKVEFLVSFYNNEISEKSEIFDDQFSVERPDGSNFTLKIRSTKLEDSAMYFCASEEDKLTGLFDEQYFGPGTRLTVT.

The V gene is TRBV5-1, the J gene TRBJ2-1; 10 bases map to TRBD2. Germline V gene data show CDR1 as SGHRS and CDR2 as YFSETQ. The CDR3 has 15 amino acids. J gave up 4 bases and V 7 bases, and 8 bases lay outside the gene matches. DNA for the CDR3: TGCGCCAGCGGCAACGGACTAGCGGAGTACAATGAGCAGTTCTTC. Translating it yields CASGNGLAEYNEQFF.

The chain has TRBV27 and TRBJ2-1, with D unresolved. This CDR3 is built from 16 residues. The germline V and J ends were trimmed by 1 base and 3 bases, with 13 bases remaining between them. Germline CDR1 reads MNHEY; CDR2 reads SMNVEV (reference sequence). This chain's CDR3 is CASSLLVALNYNEQFF. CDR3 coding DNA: TGTGCCAGCAGTTTATTAGTAGCTCTAAACTACAATGAGCAGTTCTTC.

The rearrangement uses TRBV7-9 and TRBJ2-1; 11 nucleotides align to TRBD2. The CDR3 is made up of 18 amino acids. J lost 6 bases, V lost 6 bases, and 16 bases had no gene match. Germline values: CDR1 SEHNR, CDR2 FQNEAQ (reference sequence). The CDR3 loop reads CASSYVRTSGFPGNEQFF. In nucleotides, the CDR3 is TGTGCCAGCAGTTACGTTAGGACTAGCGGGTTCCCCGGCAATGAGCAGTTCTTC.

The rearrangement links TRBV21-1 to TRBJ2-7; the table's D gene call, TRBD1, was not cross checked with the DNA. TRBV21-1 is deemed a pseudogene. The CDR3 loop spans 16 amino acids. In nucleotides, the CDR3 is TGTGCCAGCAGCAACCTCCAGGGGGGAGCGGGCTACGAGCAGTACTTC. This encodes CASSNLQGGAGYEQYF.

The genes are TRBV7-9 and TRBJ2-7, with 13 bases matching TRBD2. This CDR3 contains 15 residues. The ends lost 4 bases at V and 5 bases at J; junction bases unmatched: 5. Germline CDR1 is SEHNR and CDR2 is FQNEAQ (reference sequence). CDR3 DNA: TGTGCCAGCAGCTCTAGGACTAGCGGGAGAAACGAGCAGTACTTC. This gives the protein CASSSRTSGRNEQYF.

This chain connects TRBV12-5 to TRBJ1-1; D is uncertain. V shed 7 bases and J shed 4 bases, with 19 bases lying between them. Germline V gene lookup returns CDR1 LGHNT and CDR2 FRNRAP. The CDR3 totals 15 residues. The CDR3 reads CASAPAAEVATEAFF. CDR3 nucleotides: TGTGCTAGTGCCCCGGCAGCGGAGGTCGCCACTGAAGCTTTCTTT.

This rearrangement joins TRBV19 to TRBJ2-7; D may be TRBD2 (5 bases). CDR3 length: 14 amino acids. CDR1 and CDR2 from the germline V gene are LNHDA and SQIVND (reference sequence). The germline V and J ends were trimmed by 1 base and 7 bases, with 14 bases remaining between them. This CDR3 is CASSIGSGYGEQYF. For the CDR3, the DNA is TGTGCCAGTAGTATAGGGTCGGGATATGGAGAGCAGTACTTC.